Below are 21 T cell receptor beta chains sequenced from a single sample in a study of blood T cell repertoires in COVID-19. Assay used: immunoSEQ multiplex PCR; TCRdb lists only in-frame clones, some missing. The table has nearly 300,000 clones, about 90% seen once. The sequencing input was PBMCs or T cells enriched from blood (not recorded which). The receptor set was obtained from a woman aged 45 to 65 who had been exposed to COVID-19.

This rearrangement joins TRBV7-2 to TRBJ1-3; TRBD1 might be the D (5 bases). CDR3 size: 16 residues. From germline, CDR1 is SGHTA and CDR2 FQGNSA. The ends were cut back, 0 bases at V and 8 bases at J, with 17 bases in the middle. The CDR3: CASSLAAWQTRDTIYF. In DNA, the CDR3 is TGTGCCAGCAGCTTAGCCGCCTGGCAGACCAGGGACACCATATATTTT.

The chain combines TRBV20-1 with TRBJ2-5; the D gene is possibly TRBD1 (5 bases). Germline CDR1 and CDR2: DFQATT and SNEGSKA (reference sequence). The CDR3 is made up of 13 amino acids. The V and J ends lost 3 bases and 4 bases respectively, with 12 bases between them. The CDR3 sequence: CSASQGVGETQYF. The CDR3 DNA sequence: TGCAGTGCTAGTCAGGGTGTGGGAGAGACCCAGTACTTC.

The J gene is TRBJ2-1, the V gene TRBV15; TRBD1 agrees at 7 bases. Germline V gene lookup returns CDR1 LNHNV and CDR2 YYDKDF (reference sequence). The V segment lost 4 bases and the J segment 2 bases; nucleotides outside the gene matches: 11. The CDR3 runs to 17 residues. CDR3 nucleotide sequence: TGTGCCACCAGCACTCCTACCGACAGGGTTACCTACAATGAGCAGTTCTTC. This encodes CATSTPTDRVTYNEQFF.

The chain couples TRBV19 to TRBJ2-7, with 12 bases matching TRBD1. The germline V gene has CDR1 LNHDA and CDR2 SQIVND (reference sequence). The ends lost 5 bases at V and 3 bases at J; junction bases unmatched: 2. CDR3 length: 14 residues. The CDR3 loop is CASSGTGGNYEQYF. CDR3 in DNA: TGTGCCAGTAGTGGGACAGGGGGCAACTACGAGCAGTACTTC.

The J gene is TRBJ2-5, the V gene TRBV6-5; a possible D gene is TRBD1 (5 bases). The CDR3 covers 14 residues. From germline, CDR1 is MNHEY and CDR2 SVGAGI. With 5 bases removed from V and 5 bases from J, the gap between germline ends came to 15 bases. DNA for the CDR3: TGTGCCAGCAGTCTCCGCCCAAGGGGCGAGACCCAGTACTTC. This codes for CASSLRPRGETQYF.

This clone was counted once. The CDR3: CAWSIQLNTEAFF. Here the CDR3 DNA reads TGTGCCTGGAGTATACAGCTAAACACTGAAGCTTTCTTT. This sequence joins TRBV30 and TRBJ1-1; D not certain. Germline lookup yields CDR1 GTSNPN and CDR2 SVGIG (reference sequence). With 2 bases removed from V and 2 bases from J, the gap between germline ends came to 9 bases. This CDR3 comprises 13 residues. The variable domain in full, completed from reference TRBV30 and TRBJ1-1, reads SQTIHQWPATLVQPVGSPLSLECTVEGTSNPNLYWYRQAAGRGLQLLFYSVGIGQISSEVPQNLSASRPQDRQFILSSKKLLLSDSGFYLCAWSIQLNTEAFFGQGTRLTVV.

The CDR3 protein is CASTETSGGYQETQYF. In DNA form, the CDR3 reads TGTGCCAGTACAGAGACTAGCGGGGGGTACCAAGAGACCCAGTACTTC. The chain has TRBV7-2 and TRBJ2-5; TRBD2 agrees at 13 bases. CDR1 and CDR2 from the germline V gene are SGHTA and FQGNSA. V was clipped by 9 bases and J by 0 bases; unmatched bases: 7. CDR3 length equals 16 residues.

This clone has just one count. The chain links TRBV5-6 to TRBJ2-3; 8 bases map to TRBD1. Germline CDR1 SGHDT, CDR2 YYEEEE. This CDR3 is built from 16 residues. The J segment lost 2 bases and the V segment lost 0 bases, leaving 5 bases of the junction unmatched. CDR3 loop: CASSLGWTGTTDTQYF. The CDR3 DNA is TGTGCCAGCAGCTTGGGTTGGACAGGGACCACAGATACGCAGTATTTT.

The rearrangement uses TRBV30 and TRBJ1-2, with 9 positions matching TRBD1. This CDR3 region has 14 residues. Germline loops: CDR1 GTSNPN, CDR2 SVGIG (reference sequence). Trimming cost V 7 bases and J 5 bases; bases outside gene matches: 11. CDR3 region: CASTKTDRGYGYTF. CDR3 DNA sequence: TGTGCCTCTACTAAAACGGACAGGGGATATGGCTACACCTTC.

This chain uses TRBV18 with TRBJ2-3; tentatively, D is TRBD1 (5 bases). The V and J ends lost 0 bases and 0 bases respectively, with 10 bases between them. The CDR3 extends over 16 amino acids. CDR1 and CDR2 (germline): KGHSH, LQKENI. The CDR3 protein is CASSPPAGISTDTQYF. The CDR3 bases are TGTGCCAGCTCACCACCGGCAGGGATTAGCACAGATACGCAGTATTTT.

V is TRBV19 and J is TRBJ1-1, with D possibly being TRBD1 (6 bases). CDR3 length equals 14 residues. Between the trimmed V and J ends, which lost 3 bases and 4 bases, there was a span of 12 bases. CDR1 is LNHDA and CDR2 is SQIVND in the germline V gene (reference sequence). CDR3 sequence: CASSMGAWGTEAFF. The DNA for the CDR3 is TGTGCCAGTAGTATGGGGGCCTGGGGCACTGAAGCTTTCTTT.

The chain couples TRBV6-5 to TRBJ2-2; 9 nucleotides agree with TRBD1. Germline lookup yields CDR1 MNHEY and CDR2 SVGAGI. Trimming took 6 bases from V and 5 from J; bases not matched to a gene: 4. CDR3 size: 14 residues. CDR3 sequence reads: CASRTGGWTGELFF. Written as DNA, the CDR3 is TGTGCCAGCAGAACAGGGGGCTGGACCGGGGAGCTGTTTTTT.

The chain employs TRBV5-4 and TRBJ1-1; tentative D call: TRBD1 (5 bases). The V gene's germline CDR1 is SGHNT and CDR2 YYREEE (reference sequence). Trimming left V 4 bases short and J 1 base short, with 11 bases between. The CDR3 loop spans 14 amino acids. The CDR3 DNA sequence: TGTGCCAGCAGCATCCGGGACTGGAACACTGAAGCTTTCTTT. It translates to CASSIRDWNTEAFF.

The sample holds a few counts of this clone. CDR3 sequence (DNA): TGTGCCAGCAGCCACCGAGCGGGGGCCCCCACAGATACGCAGTATTTT. It specifies CASSHRAGAPTDTQYF. J is TRBJ2-3 and V is TRBV3-1 (or the pseudogene TRBV3-2), with 8 bases that match TRBD2. This CDR3 spans 16 amino acids. The germline V gene has CDR1 LGHDT and CDR2 YNNKEL (reference sequence). The V segment lost 3 bases and the J segment 2 bases; nucleotides outside the gene matches: 7.

This chain uses TRBV7-2 with TRBJ1-3; 7 bases agree with TRBD1. This CDR3 comprises 15 residues. The V gene end was trimmed by 4 bases and the J gene end by 0 bases; junction bases not matched to a gene: 3. Germline CDR1 reads SGHTA; CDR2 reads FQGNSA. The CDR3 coding sequence is TGTGCCAGCAGCTCCCGGGACAGCTCTGGAAACACCATATATTTT. It yields the protein CASSSRDSSGNTIYF.

The DNA for the CDR3 is TGTGCCAGCAGCTCCGGCTGGACTAGTCCGACCGGGGAGCTGTTTTTT. Translating gives CASSSGWTSPTGELFF. The gene calls are TRBV7-9 and TRBJ2-2, with 7 bases that match TRBD2. V gave up 4 bases and J gave up 5 bases; unmatched junction bases: 10. Germline CDR1 is SEHNR and CDR2 is FQNEAQ (reference sequence). The CDR3 is made up of 16 amino acids.

The chain carries TRBV9 and TRBJ2-2; tentatively, D is TRBD2 (7 bases). V lost 3 bases and J 6 bases, leaving 15 bases between the germline ends. The CDR3 contains 15 residues. The germline V gene encodes CDR1 SGDLS and CDR2 YYNGEE. The chain's CDR3 is CASSAGGRTSGELFF. In nucleotides, the CDR3 is TGTGCCAGCAGCGCGGGGGGCCGGACGTCCGGGGAGCTGTTTTTT.

The chain combines TRBV7-9 with TRBJ2-1; 13 bases match TRBD2. Germline V gene data show CDR1 as SEHNR and CDR2 as FQNEAQ (reference sequence). V gave up 4 bases and J gave up 7 bases; unmatched junction bases: 10. This CDR3 is built from 17 residues. CDR3 DNA: TGTGCCAGCAGCTCCCAGTTTCTGACTAGCGGGGGGAATGAGCAGTTCTTC. Protein: CASSSQFLTSGGNEQFF.

The genes are TRBV4-1 and TRBJ2-5; 8 positions agree with TRBD1. This CDR3 is built from 15 residues. Unmatched junction bases numbered 9, after V lost 4 bases and J lost 5 bases. Germline V lookup: CDR1 MGHRA, CDR2 YSYEKL. The CDR3 region is CASSLTGVTVETQYF. In DNA, the CDR3 is TGCGCCAGCAGCCTGACAGGGGTAACGGTGGAGACCCAGTACTTC.

V and J are TRBV11-1 and TRBJ2-1, with 9 bases matching TRBD2. The junction had 6 bases not matched to a gene; V was cut back by 6 bases and J by 3 bases. The CDR3 is made up of 15 amino acids. Germline V gene lookup returns CDR1 SGHAT and CDR2 FQDESV (reference sequence). This CDR3 is CASSPGTSSYNEQFF. The CDR3 DNA is TGTGCCAGCAGTCCCGGGACTAGCAGCTACAATGAGCAGTTCTTC.

The J gene is TRBJ1-5, the V gene TRBV28, with D possibly being TRBD1 (5 bases). Trimming took off 5 bases at V and 7 bases at J, with 12 bases between the two ends. CDR1 is MDHEN, CDR2 SYDVKM, per germline. CDR3 length equals 13 residues. The CDR3 sequence: CASSNNRKQPQHF. DNA for the CDR3: TGTGCCAGCAGTAACAACAGGAAACAGCCCCAGCATTTT.